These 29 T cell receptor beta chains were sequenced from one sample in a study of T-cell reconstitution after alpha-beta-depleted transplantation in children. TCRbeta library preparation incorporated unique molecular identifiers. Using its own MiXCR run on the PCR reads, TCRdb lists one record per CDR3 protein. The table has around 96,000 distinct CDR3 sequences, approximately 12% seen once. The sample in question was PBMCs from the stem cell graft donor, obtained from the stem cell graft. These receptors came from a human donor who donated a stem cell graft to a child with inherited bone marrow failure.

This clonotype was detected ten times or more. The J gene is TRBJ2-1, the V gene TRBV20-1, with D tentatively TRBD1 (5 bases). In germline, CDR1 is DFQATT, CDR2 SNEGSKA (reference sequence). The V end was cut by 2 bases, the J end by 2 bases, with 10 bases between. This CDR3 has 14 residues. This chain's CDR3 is CSARPRVTYNEQFF. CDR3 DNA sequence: TGCAGTGCTAGACCCAGGGTTACCTACAATGAGCAGTTCTTC.

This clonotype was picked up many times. The CDR3 loop reads CASSFLDREVPLHF. In nucleotides, the CDR3 is TGTGCCAGCAGCTTCTTGGACAGGGAAGTACCCCTCCACTTT. The chain uses TRBV7-2 and TRBJ1-6; 8 positions agree with TRBD1. CDR3 size: 14 residues. The V segment lost 3 bases and the J segment 12 bases; nucleotides outside the gene matches: 7. Germline V gene lookup returns CDR1 SGHTA and CDR2 FQGNSA.

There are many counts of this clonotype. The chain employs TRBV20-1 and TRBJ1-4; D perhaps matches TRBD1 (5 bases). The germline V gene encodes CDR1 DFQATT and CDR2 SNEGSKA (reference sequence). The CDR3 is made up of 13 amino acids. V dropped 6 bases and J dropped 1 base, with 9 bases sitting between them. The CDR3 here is CSAEGLTNEKLFF. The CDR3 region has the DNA TGCAGTGCAGAGGGGTTAACTAATGAAAAACTGTTTTTT.

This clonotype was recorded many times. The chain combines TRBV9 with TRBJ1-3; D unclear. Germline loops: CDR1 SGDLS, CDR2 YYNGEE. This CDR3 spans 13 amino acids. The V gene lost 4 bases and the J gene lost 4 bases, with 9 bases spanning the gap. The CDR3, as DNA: TGTGCCAGCAGCCCCCCAGCCGGAAACACCATATATTTT. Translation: CASSPPAGNTIYF.

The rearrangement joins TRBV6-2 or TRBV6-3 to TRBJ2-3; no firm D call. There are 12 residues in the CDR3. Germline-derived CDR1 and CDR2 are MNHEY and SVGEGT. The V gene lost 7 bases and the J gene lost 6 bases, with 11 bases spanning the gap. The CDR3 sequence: CASTPRIDTQYF. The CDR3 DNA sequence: TGTGCCAGCACCCCCAGAATCGATACGCAGTATTTT.

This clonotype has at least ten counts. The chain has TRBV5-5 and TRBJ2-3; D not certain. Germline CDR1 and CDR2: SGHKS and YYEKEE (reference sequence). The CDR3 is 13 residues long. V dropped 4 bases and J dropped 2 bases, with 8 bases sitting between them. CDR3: CASSPIYTDTQYF. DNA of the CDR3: TGTGCCAGCAGCCCAATTTACACAGATACGCAGTATTTT.

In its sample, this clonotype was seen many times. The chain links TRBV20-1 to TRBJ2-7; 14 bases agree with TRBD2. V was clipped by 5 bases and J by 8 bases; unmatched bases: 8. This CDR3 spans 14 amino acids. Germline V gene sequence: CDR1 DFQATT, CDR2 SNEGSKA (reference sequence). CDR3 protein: CSAGPGLAGAQQYF. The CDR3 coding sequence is TGCAGTGCTGGACCGGGACTAGCGGGAGCGCAGCAGTACTTC.

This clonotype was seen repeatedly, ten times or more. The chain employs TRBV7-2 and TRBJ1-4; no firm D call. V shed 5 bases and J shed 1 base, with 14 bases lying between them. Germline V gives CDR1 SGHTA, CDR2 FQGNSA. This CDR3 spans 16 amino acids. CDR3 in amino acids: CASSPRFSLTNEKLFF. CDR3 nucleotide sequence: TGTGCCAGCAGCCCTAGATTCAGCCTAACTAATGAAAAACTGTTTTTT.

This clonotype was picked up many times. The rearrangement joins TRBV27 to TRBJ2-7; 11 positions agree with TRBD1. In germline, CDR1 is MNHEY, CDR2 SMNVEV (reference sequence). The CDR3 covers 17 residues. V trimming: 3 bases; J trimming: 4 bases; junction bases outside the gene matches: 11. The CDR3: CASSFIWTGGLGYEQYF. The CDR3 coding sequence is TGTGCCAGCAGTTTCATATGGACAGGGGGCTTGGGGTACGAGCAGTACTTC.

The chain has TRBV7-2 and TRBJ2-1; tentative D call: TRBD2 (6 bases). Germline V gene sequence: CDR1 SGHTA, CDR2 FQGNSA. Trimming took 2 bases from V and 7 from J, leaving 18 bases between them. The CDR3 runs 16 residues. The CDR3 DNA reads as TGTGCCAGCAGCTTAAGAACTAGCTTAATAGGAAATGAGCAGTTCTTC. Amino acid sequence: CASSLRTSLIGNEQFF.

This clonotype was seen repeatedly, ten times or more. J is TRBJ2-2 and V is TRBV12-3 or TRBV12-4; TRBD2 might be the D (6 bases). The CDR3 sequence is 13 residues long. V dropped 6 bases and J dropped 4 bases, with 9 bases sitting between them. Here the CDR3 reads CASSRTTTGELFF. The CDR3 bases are TGTGCCAGCAGCCGGACTACCACCGGGGAGCTGTTTTTT.

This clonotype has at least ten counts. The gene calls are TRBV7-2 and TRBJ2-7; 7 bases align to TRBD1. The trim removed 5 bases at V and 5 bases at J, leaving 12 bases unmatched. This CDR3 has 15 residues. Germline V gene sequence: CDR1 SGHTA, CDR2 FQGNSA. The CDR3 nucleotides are TGTGCCAGCAGCGCCAGGGTGGGACAGAAGAACGAGCAGTACTTC. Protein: CASSARVGQKNEQYF.

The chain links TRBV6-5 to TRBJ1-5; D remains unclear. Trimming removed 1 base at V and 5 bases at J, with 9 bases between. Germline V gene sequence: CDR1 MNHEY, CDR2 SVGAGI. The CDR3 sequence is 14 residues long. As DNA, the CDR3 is TGTGCCAGCAGTTACTTGGGGTCGGATCAGCCCCAGCATTTT. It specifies CASSYLGSDQPQHF.

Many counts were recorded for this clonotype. Here the CDR3 reads CASSLALRTGLDETQYF. The CDR3 nucleotides are TGCGCCAGCAGCTTGGCCCTTCGGACAGGGTTGGACGAGACCCAGTACTTC. This chain joins TRBV5-1 and TRBJ2-5, with TRBD1 matching over 8 bases. This CDR3 is built from 17 residues. Germline CDR1 reads SGHRS; CDR2 reads YFSETQ. The junction had 12 bases not matched to a gene; V was cut back by 0 bases and J by 5 bases.

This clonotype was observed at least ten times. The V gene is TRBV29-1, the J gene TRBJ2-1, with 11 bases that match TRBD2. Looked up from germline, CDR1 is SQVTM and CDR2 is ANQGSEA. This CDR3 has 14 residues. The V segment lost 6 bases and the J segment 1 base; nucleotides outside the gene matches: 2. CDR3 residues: CSVRTSGSYNEQFF. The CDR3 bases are TGCAGCGTCCGGACTAGCGGGTCCTACAATGAGCAGTTCTTC.

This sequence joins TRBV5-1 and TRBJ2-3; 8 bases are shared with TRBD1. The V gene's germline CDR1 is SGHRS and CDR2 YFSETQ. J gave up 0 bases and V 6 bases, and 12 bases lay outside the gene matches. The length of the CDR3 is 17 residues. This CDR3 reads CASTNRDRTLSTDTQYF. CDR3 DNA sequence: TGCGCCAGCACCAACCGGGACAGGACACTTAGCACAGATACGCAGTATTTT.

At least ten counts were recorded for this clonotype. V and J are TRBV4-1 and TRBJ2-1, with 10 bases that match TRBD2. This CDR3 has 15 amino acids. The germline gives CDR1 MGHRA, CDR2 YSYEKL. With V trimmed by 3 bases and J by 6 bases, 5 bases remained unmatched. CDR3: CASSQLAGVPNEQFF. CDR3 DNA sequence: TGCGCCAGCAGCCAGCTAGCGGGAGTGCCCAATGAGCAGTTCTTC.

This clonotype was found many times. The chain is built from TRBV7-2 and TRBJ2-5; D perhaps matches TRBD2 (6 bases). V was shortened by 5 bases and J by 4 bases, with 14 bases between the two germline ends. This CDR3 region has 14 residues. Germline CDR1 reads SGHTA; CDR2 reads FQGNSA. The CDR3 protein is CASSARREPETQYF. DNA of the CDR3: TGTGCCAGCAGCGCGCGCCGGGAGCCAGAGACCCAGTACTTC.

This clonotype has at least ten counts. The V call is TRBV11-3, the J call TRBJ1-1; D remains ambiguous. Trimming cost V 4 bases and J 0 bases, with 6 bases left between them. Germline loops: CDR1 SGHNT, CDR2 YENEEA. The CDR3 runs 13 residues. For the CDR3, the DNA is TGTGCCAGCAGCTGGAACATGAACACTGAAGCTTTCTTT. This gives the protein CASSWNMNTEAFF.

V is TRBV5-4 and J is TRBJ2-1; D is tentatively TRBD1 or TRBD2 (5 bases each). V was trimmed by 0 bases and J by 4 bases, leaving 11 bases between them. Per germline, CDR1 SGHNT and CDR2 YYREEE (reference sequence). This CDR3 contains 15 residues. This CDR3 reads CASSLGGWGYNEQFF. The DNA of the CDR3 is TGTGCCAGCAGCTTGGGGGGGTGGGGGTACAATGAGCAGTTCTTC.

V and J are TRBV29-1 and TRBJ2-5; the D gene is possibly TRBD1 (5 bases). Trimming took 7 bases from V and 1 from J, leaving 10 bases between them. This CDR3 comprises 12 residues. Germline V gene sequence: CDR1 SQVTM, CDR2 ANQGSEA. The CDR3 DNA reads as TGCAGCGCGAGACAGATCCAAGAGACCCAGTACTTC. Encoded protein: CSARQIQETQYF.

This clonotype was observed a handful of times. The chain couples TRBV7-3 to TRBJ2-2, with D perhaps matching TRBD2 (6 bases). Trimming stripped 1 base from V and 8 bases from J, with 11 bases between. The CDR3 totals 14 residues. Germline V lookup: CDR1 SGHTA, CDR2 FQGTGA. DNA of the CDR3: TGTGCCAGCAGCTTAAGCGGGATTGTTGGGGAGCTGTTTTTT. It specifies CASSLSGIVGELFF.

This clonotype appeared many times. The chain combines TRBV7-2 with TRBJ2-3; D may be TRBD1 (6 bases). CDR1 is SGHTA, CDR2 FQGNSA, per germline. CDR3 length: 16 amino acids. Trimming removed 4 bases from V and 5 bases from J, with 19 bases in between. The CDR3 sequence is CASSSRSGAQEDTQYF. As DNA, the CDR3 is TGTGCCAGCAGCTCCCGGTCAGGGGCCCAGGAAGATACGCAGTATTTT.

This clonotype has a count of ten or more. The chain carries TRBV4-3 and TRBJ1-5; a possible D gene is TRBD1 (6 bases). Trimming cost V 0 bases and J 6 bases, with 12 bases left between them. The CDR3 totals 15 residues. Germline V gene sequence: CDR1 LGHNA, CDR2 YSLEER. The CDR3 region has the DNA TGCGCCAGCAGCCAAGATTTTCAGGGGCCTCAGCCCCAGCATTTT. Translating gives CASSQDFQGPQPQHF.

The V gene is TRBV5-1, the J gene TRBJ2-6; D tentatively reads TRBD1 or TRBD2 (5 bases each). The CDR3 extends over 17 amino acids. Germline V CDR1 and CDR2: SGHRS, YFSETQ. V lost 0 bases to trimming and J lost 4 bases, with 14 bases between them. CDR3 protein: CASSLADSGTGANVLTF. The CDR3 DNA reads TGCGCCAGCAGCTTGGCCGATTCGGGGACGGGGGCCAACGTCCTGACTTTC.

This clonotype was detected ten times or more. This CDR3 is CASSFGTGGAGRQPQHF. CDR3 sequence (DNA): TGTGCCAGCAGCTTCGGGACAGGGGGCGCGGGAAGGCAGCCCCAGCATTTT. This sequence joins TRBV7-2 and TRBJ1-5, with 12 bases fitting TRBD1. CDR3 length: 17 residues. V shed 3 bases, J shed 7 bases, and the junction held 10 bases outside the gene matches. Germline V gives CDR1 SGHTA, CDR2 FQGNSA. The full variable domain, with the rest looked up from reference TRBV7-2 and TRBJ1-5, is GAGVSQSPSNKVTEKGKDVELRCDPISGHTALYWYRQSLGQGLEFLIYFQGNSAPDKSGLPSDRFSAERTGGSVSTLTIQRTQQEDSAVYLCASSFGTGGAGRQPQHFGDGTRLSIL.

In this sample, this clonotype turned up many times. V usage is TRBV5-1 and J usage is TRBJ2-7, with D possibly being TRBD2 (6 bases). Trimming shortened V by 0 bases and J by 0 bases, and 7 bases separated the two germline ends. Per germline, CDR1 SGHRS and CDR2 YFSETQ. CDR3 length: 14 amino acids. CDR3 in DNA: TGCGCCAGCAGCTTGGCCGGGAGCTCCTACGAGCAGTACTTC. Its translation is CASSLAGSSYEQYF.

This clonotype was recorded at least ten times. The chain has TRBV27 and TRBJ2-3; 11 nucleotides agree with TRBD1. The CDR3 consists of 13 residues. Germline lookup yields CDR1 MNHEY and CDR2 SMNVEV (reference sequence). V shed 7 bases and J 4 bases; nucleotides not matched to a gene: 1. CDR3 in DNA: TGTGCCAGCAAGGGACAGGGGGCAGATACGCAGTATTTT. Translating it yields CASKGQGADTQYF.

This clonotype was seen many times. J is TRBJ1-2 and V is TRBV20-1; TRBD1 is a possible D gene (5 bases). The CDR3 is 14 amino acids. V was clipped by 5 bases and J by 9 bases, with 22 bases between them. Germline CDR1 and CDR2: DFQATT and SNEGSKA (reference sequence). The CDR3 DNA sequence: TGCAGTGCTCCTGCGGGGGGGGACCGGTATCGCTACACCTTC. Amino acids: CSAPAGGDRYRYTF.